This TCR beta chain was found in a study of T cell repertoires in cytomegalovirus infection. Across the whole study: CMV epitopes that were recently identified and HLA-C-restricted were used alongside well-studied HLA-B-restricted ones. A matching HLA type, together with CMV infection, was signaled by public TCR beta signatures.

This clonotype was detected only a few times. No antigen is known for it. The CDR3 runs 14 residues. Trimming took off 1 base at V and 4 bases at J, with 10 bases between the two ends. Germline-derived CDR1 and CDR2 are SGHTA and FQGNSA. TCRdb passed the reads through MiXCR, listing each CDR3 protein once. Of approximately 310,000 distinct CDR3 sequences listed, 20% to 30% were seen once; the top ten hold roughly 13%. This clonotype was sampled from a human donor in good health (CMV status not recorded). Some clones in this sample may be carry-over from other donors' samples. The sequenced sample was cultured PBMCs, obtained from culture after CMV antigen stimulation. The chain joins TRBV7-2 to TRBJ2-5; D call uncertain. DNA for the CDR3: TGTGCCAGCAGCTTAGGTCCCAACCGAGAGACCCAGTACTTC. As protein: CASSLGPNRETQYF. Combining the CDR3 with reference TRBV7-2 and TRBJ2-5 gives the whole variable domain GAGVSQSPSNKVTEKGKDVELRCDPISGHTALYWYRQSLGQGLEFLIYFQGNSAPDKSGLPSDRFSAERTGGSVSTLTIQRTQQEDSAVYLCASSLGPNRETQYFGPGTRLLVL.